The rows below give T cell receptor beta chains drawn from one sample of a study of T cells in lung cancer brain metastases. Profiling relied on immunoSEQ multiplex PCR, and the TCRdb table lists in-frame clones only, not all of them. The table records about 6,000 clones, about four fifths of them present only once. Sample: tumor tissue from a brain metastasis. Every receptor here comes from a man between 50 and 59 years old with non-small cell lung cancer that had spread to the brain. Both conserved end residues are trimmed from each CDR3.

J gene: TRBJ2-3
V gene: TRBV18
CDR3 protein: ASSPFGTGVSSTDTQY

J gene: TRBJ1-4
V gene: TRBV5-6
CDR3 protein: ASSLRDHSVREKLF

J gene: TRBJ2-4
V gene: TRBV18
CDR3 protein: ASSMGQGDIQY

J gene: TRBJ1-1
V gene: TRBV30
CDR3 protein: AWSVYLTGSVGTEAF

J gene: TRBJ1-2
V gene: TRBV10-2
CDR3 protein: ASSEGDRGGYT

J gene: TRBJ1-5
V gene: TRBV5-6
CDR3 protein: ASSLGRINQPQH

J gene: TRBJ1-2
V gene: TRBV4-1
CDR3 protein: ASSQGGTGRRFYT

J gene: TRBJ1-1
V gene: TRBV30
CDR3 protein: AWQGLWDAF

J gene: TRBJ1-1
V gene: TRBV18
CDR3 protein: ASSKTGWRNTEAF

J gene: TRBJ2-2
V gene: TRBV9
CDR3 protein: ASSVGVFSTGELF

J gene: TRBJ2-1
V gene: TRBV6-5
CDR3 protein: ASSRRGSGAEQF

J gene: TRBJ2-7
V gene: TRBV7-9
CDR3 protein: VSSLGVWDEQY

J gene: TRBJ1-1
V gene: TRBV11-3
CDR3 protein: ASSLLSAGGDIPAAF

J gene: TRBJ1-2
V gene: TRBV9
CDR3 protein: ASSVGEAGSNYGYT

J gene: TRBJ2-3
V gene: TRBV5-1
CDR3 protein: ASSLVGLPDTQY

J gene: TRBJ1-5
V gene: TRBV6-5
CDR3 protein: ASSYGDRQPQH